A selection of T cell receptor beta chains follows, all from one sample in a study of cytomegalovirus exposure and HLA in healthy donors. Method: immunoSEQ multiplex PCR; TCRdb's copy keeps in-frame clones and lacks some. The sample includes about 190,000 clones, 79% of them seen just once. Sequences were obtained from PBMCs. These receptor sequences come from a woman between 18 and 29 years old in good health and CMV-seronegative. The CDR3 runs from the conserved cysteine through the conserved F or W. A D gene is named only where the DNA matches it firmly. Clone sizes are given selectively: once, few, many, or a class where the clone is expanded.

j_call v_call d_call clone_size cdr3_nt cdr3_aa
TRBJ1-4 TRBV6-5 TRBD1 NA TGTGCCAGCAGCTACAGGGGGCTTAATGAAAAACTGTTTTTT CASSYRGLNEKLFF
TRBJ1-2 TRBV25-1 TRBD1 NA TGTGCCAGCCATCCGGCGACAGGGGCTAACTATGGCTACACCTTC CASHPATGANYGYTF
TRBJ2-1 TRBV4-1 TRBD2 NA TGCGCCAGCACCTTCTTATTTCCTAGCGGGGGGAACAATGAGCAGTTCTTC CASTFLFPSGGNNEQFF
TRBJ1-4 TRBV28 NA NA TGTGCCAGCAGTCAGACTAATGAAAAACTGTTTTTT CASSQTNEKLFF
TRBJ2-7 TRBV2 TRBD2 NA TGTGCCAGCAGACGCGGGACTAGCGGGGGGGAGGCGTCCTACGAGCAGTACTTC CASRRGTSGGEASYEQYF
TRBJ2-1 TRBV28 NA NA TGTGCCAGCAGTCTTTACTTCAATGAGCAGTTCTTC CASSLYFNEQFF
TRBJ1-2 TRBV10-3 TRBD1 NA TGTGCCATCAGTGGACAGGGCTATGGCTACACCTTC CAISGQGYGYTF
TRBJ2-7 TRBV9 TRBD2 NA TGTGCCAGCAGCGTAGGTAGCGGGGAACACTACGAGCAGTACTTC CASSVGSGEHYEQYF
TRBJ1-5 TRBV5-6 NA NA TGTGCCAGCAGCTTGTCCCAGGGAGGGCAGCCCCAGCATTTT CASSLSQGGQPQHF
TRBJ2-7 TRBV7-9 NA NA TGTGCCAGCAGCTCAGGAAACTACGAGCAGTACTTC CASSSGNYEQYF
TRBJ1-5 TRBV5-1 NA NA TGCGCCAGCAGCCCGCGCCCCCAGGGGAGCAATCAGCCCCAGCATTTT CASSPRPQGSNQPQHF
TRBJ2-1 TRBV6-1 TRBD1 few TGTGCCAGCAGTGAAGACGGAGGGACAGGGCCTGACAATGAGCAGTTCTTC CASSEDGGTGPDNEQFF
TRBJ1-6 TRBV6-6 TRBD1 NA TGTGCCAGCGGGTACACAGGGGATAATTCACCCCTCCACTTT CASGYTGDNSPLHF
TRBJ1-1 TRBV2 NA few TGTGCCAGCAGGGCGAACACTGAAGCTTTCTTT CASRANTEAFF
TRBJ1-2 TRBV5-4 NA NA TGTGCCAGCAGCTTGGTTGGAGGGTCCCTTCGCGGCTACACCTTC CASSLVGGSLRGYTF
TRBJ2-3 TRBV6-1 NA NA TGTGCCAGCAGCGGACTTCACCCAGATACGCAGTATTTT CASSGLHPDTQYF
TRBJ2-1 TRBV19 NA NA TGTGCCAGTAGTATAGCCCAGCGACCTAACCCTTACAATGAGCAGTTCTTC CASSIAQRPNPYNEQFF
TRBJ2-5 TRBV28 TRBD2 once TGTGCCAGCAGTTTTTGGGCGGGAGACCAAGAGACCCAGTACTTC CASSFWAGDQETQYF
TRBJ2-7 TRBV11-2 TRBD1 NA TGTGCCAGCAGCTTGGGACAGGGCGAGCAGTACTTC CASSLGQGEQYF
TRBJ1-2 TRBV6-5 NA NA TGTGCCAGCAGCTCGACGGAGAGCTTAGGCTACACCTTC CASSSTESLGYTF
TRBJ1-1 TRBV12-5 NA NA TGTGCTAGTGGTCGAACACAATTTCCCGGGGGAACTGAAGCTTTCTTT CASGRTQFPGGTEAFF
TRBJ2-1 TRBV14 TRBD2 NA TGTGCCAGCAGCCTATCACTAGCGGGAGACAATGAGCAGTTCTTC CASSLSLAGDNEQFF
TRBJ2-7 TRBV28 NA few TGTGCCAGCAATCTTGGAGGGGGGGCCTACGAGCAGTACTTC CASNLGGGAYEQYF
TRBJ2-1 TRBV27 TRBD1 NA TGTGCCAGCTCTTTGACAGGGTTTTACAATGAGCAGTTCTTC CASSLTGFYNEQFF
TRBJ2-2 TRBV7-8 NA NA TGTGCCAGCAGCTTAGTTGGGGGCGTCACCGGGGAGCTGTTTTTT CASSLVGGVTGELFF
TRBJ1-2 TRBV7-2 NA NA TGTGCCAGCAGCTTAGCACAGAACTATGGCTACACCTTC CASSLAQNYGYTF
TRBJ2-7 TRBV6-5 TRBD1 NA TGTGCCAGCAGTTCCTCGGGACAGAATTACGAGCAGTACTTC CASSSSGQNYEQYF
TRBJ2-7 TRBV4-3 NA NA TGCGCCAGCAGCCAGGCGAGAGGGGAGGACGAGCAGTACTTC CASSQARGEDEQYF
TRBJ2-7 TRBV4-1 NA NA TGCGCCAGCAGCCAAGAGGGGGGCTACGAGCAGTACTTC CASSQEGGYEQYF
TRBJ1-2 TRBV5-1 NA NA TGCGCCAGCAGCCTGGTAGGGGGAGATGATGGCTACACCTTC CASSLVGGDDGYTF
TRBJ2-6 TRBV9 NA NA TGTGCCAGCAGCGGCCAGGAAAACTCTGGGGCCAACGTCCTGACTTTC CASSGQENSGANVLTF
TRBJ2-3 TRBV14 TRBD1 NA TGTGCCAGCAGCCTGGACAGGGGCCAAACAGATACGCAGTATTTT CASSLDRGQTDTQYF
TRBJ2-1 TRBV4-3 TRBD2 NA TGCGCCAGCAGCCAGGAAAGCGGGAACTCCTACAATGAGCAGTTCTTC CASSQESGNSYNEQFF
TRBJ1-6 TRBV2 NA NA TGTGCCAGCAGTGAAGGGGGCAGGTCTAATTCACCCCTCCACTTT CASSEGGRSNSPLHF
TRBJ1-6 TRBV5-1 TRBD1 NA TGCGCCAGCACTCCCGGGACAGGGGTTAATTCACCCCTCCACTTT CASTPGTGVNSPLHF
TRBJ1-4 TRBV18 NA NA TGTGCCAGCTCACCGGGGGGGAGTGGAGAAAAACTGTTTTTT CASSPGGSGEKLFF
TRBJ1-6 TRBV6-5 TRBD1 NA TGTGCCAGCAGTTACGTCCGGGACAGGGGGCTGTCACCCCTCCACTTT CASSYVRDRGLSPLHF
TRBJ1-2 TRBV27 NA NA TGTGCCACCCTAGGAGGGGATGGCTACACCTTC CATLGGDGYTF
TRBJ1-5 TRBV2 TRBD1 once TGTGCCAGCAGCGGTGACAGGGGCTTTAATCAGCCCCAGCATTTT CASSGDRGFNQPQHF
TRBJ2-6 TRBV7-9 NA NA TGTGCCAGCAGCTTAGAGACACATGGGGCCAACGTCCTGACTTTC CASSLETHGANVLTF
TRBJ1-2 TRBV15 TRBD1 NA TGTGCCACCGGCCCCACAGGGGGGGGCAACTATGGCTACACCTTC CATGPTGGGNYGYTF
TRBJ2-3 TRBV9 TRBD2 NA TGTGCCAGCAGGAAAGCGGGGTCAAGCACAGATACGCAGTATTTT CASRKAGSSTDTQYF
TRBJ1-2 TRBV5-1 TRBD1 NA TGCGCCAGCAGCTTGGATTTTCGAAGGGGGCCGGGCTATGGCTACACCTTC CASSLDFRRGPGYGYTF